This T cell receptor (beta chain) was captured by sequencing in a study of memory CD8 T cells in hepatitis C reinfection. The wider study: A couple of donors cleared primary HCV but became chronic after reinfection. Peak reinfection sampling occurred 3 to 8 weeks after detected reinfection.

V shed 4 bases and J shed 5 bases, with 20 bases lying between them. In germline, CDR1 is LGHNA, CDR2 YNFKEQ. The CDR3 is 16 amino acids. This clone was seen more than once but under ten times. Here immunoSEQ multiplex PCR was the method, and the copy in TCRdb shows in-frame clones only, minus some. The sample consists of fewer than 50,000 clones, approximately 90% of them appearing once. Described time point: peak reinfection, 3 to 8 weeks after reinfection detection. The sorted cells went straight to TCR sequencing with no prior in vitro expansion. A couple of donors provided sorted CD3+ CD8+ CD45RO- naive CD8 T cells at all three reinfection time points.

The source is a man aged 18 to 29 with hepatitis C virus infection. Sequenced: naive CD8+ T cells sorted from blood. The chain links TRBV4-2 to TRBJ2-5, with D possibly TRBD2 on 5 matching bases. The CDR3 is CASSRNTGPRRETQYF. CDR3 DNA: TGTGCCAGCAGCCGGAATACGGGCCCTCGGAGGGAGACCCAGTACTTC.